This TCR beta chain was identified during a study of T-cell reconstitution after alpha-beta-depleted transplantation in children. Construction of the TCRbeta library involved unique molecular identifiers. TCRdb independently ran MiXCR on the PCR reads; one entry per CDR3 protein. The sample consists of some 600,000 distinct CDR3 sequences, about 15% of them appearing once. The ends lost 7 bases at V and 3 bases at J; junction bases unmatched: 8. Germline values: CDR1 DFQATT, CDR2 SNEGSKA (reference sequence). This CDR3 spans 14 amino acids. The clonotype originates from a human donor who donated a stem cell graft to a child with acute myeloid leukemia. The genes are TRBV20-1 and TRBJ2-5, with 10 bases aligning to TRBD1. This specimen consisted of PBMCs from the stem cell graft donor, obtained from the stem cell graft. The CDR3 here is CSVGGTGVKETQYF. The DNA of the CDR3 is TGCAGTGTAGGAGGGACAGGGGTTAAAGAGACCCAGTACTTC.